The clone carrying this T cell receptor beta chain is a singleton in its sample. Its antigen is still unknown. Through a sample-barcoded 5' primer and a J-beta primer mix, a second PCR was run for roughly 7 to 11 cycles. Every cDNA was tagged by a template-switch adaptor with 12 random nucleotides. TCRdb independently ran MiXCR on the 5' RACE reads; one entry per CDR3 protein. The repertoire holds about 970,000 distinct CDR3 sequences, with roughly half as singletons. This specimen belongs to a study of blood T cells in healthy people across ages. Study-wide points: Changes seen in expanded clonotypes were possibly confounded by donor CMV status left unknown. Across the age range, TCR beta diversity per million T cells fell in a roughly linear way.

It was 8 to 10 milliliters of peripheral blood that were drawn from each donor. This receptor was taken from an older woman in good health. The specimen was blood.

The CDR3, as DNA: TGTGCCAGCAGGGGGGGAGCGGGAGGACTCCTCGGTGGGCAGTTCTTC. It yields the protein CASRGGAGGLLGGQFF. The chain recombines TRBV2 with TRBJ2-1; TRBD2 matches 9 bases. CDR1 is SNHLY, CDR2 FYNNEI, per germline. The CDR3 is made up of 16 amino acids. The junction had 18 bases not matched to a gene; V was cut back by 6 bases and J by 12 bases.